This entry features one T cell receptor (beta chain) sequence. The antigen is unknown. The record originates from a study of shared clonotypes between healthy human individuals. Study outcomes and limitations: Enrolling few donors narrowed the genetic and exposure-history diversity that was represented. Relative to memory subsets, naive subsets generally showed larger estimated richness. Among non-shared clonotypes, generation probabilities were lower than among those shared by all four donors.

The CDR3 consists of 15 residues. The V and J ends lost 0 bases and 4 bases respectively, with 13 bases between them. Germline-derived CDR1 and CDR2 are SGHRS and YFSETQ. Each sorted subset replicate got 200 ng genomic DNA, tens of thousands of genomes. Clones were read by immunoSEQ multiplex PCR, and TCRdb kept only the in-frame ones, dropping some. The sample includes more than 2,000,000 clones, roughly 93% of them seen just once. The V and J genes are TRBV5-1 and TRBJ1-1; D may be TRBD1 (5 bases). Sequenced material: naive CD4+ T cells from PBMCs. Regarding subset: CD45RA+ positively selected. The clonotype comes from a man aged 18 to 29 in good health. Some clones in this sample may be carry-over from other donors' samples. DNA for the CDR3: TGCGCCAGCAGCTTGGAGGAGGGGAGATCCACTGAAGCTTTCTTT. It codes for CASSLEEGRSTEAFF.